The TCR beta chain described here comes from a study of cytotoxic CD8 clonotypes in ibrutinib-treated CLL. This CDR3 has 15 amino acids. The V gene lost 0 bases and the J gene lost 7 bases, with 13 bases spanning the gap. Germline V gene sequence: CDR1 MNHEY, CDR2 SVGAGI. Clones were sequenced by immunoSEQ multiplex PCR, and TCRdb holds only the in-frame ones, with some missing. The sample includes some 200,000 clones, 70% seen only once; the top ten take about 6.4%. Source: PBMCs, taken after 12 months of ibrutinib treatment. V usage is TRBV6-5 and J usage is TRBJ1-5; no firm D call. The receptor was isolated from a human donor with chronic lymphocytic leukemia. The CDR3 coding sequence is TGTGCCAGCAGTTACTCGTTGGTGTCGGGACAGCCCCAGCATTTT. Protein sequence: CASSYSLVSGQPQHF.